This T cell receptor (beta chain) was retrieved from a study of blood T cell repertoires in COVID-19. Study at large: Both acute and convalescent COVID-19 samples were obtained from the United States, Italy and Spain.

Study processing details: Estimation of nucleated cell counts relied on the amplification of reference gene primers. Produced via immunoSEQ multiplex PCR; TCRdb's table is partial and in-frame only. V, J and clone size derive from that table, while D and trimming were established from the DNA sequence. The sample consists of under 200,000 clones, around 83% of them appearing once. This CDR3 has 15 residues. CDR1 is SGDLS, CDR2 YYNGEE, per germline. With V trimmed by 3 bases and J by 1 base, 3 bases remained unmatched. Enrolled during active infection, Seattle patients were then followed longitudinally.

Sequencing was carried out using peripheral blood. This sequence joins TRBV9 and TRBJ2-1, with TRBD2 identical over 8 bases. The sequence was obtained from a woman aged 60 to 75 with COVID-19, enrolled during active disease. The CDR3 protein is CASSELAASYNEQFF. The CDR3 coding sequence is TGTGCCAGCAGCGAACTAGCGGCTTCCTACAATGAGCAGTTCTTC.